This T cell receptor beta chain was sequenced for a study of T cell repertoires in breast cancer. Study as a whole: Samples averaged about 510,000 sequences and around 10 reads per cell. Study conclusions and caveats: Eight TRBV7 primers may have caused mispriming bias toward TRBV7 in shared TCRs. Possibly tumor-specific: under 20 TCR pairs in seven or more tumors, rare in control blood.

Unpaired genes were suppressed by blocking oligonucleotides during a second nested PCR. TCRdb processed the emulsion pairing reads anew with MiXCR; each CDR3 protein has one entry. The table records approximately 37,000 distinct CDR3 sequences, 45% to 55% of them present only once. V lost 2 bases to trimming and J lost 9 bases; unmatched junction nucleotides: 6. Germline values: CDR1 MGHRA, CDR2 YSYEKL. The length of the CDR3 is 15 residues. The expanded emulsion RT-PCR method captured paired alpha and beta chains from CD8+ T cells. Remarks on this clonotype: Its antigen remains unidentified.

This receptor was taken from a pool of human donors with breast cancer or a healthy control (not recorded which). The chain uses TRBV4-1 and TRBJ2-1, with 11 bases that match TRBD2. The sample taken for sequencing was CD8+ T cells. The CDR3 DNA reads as TGCGCCAGCAGCCAAACTAGCGGGAGTTTCGGTGAGCAGTTCTTC. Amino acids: CASSQTSGSFGEQFF.